The source of this T cell receptor (beta chain) is a study of T cell repertoires in cytomegalovirus infection. With respect to this clonotype: Antigen specificity is unknown.

The CDR3 has 11 residues. The germline CDR1 and CDR2 sequences are MNHNY and SVGAGI (reference sequence). V shed 5 bases and J shed 8 bases, with 10 bases lying between them. TCRdb analysed the reads with MiXCR anew, one entry per CDR3 protein. The repertoire holds about 770,000 distinct CDR3 sequences, about 28% seen once, with around 14% in the top ten. The genes are TRBV6-6 and TRBJ2-7, with D perhaps assigned TRBD1 or TRBD2 (5 bases each). This sequence originates from a human donor in good health (CMV status not recorded). Some clones in this sample may be carry-over from other donors' samples. The source was cultured CD8+ T cells from PBMCs, collected from culture after CMV antigen stimulation. CDR3 sequence (DNA): TGTGCCAGCAGTGATACGGGACAGCAGTACTTC. It translates to CASSDTGQQYF.